This is a list of T cell receptor beta chains from one sample in a study of OX40 agonist ivuxolimab in advanced cancers. The table came from immunoSEQ multiplex PCR; TCRdb's copy has only in-frame clones and leaves some out. The repertoire holds 70,000 to 85,000 clones, with roughly 90% as singletons. The sequencing used CD4+ or CD8+ T cells sorted from blood, collected in a trial of the OX40 agonist ivuxolimab. The receptors were sampled from an adult with an advanced solid tumor such as melanoma, head and neck, liver or kidney cancer. Each CDR3 is given with its conserved first and last residue. Each record gives: D gene, clone size, J gene, V gene, CDR3 DNA, CDR3 protein. D genes are given only for firm matches. Clone size is given for some rows only: seen once, a few or many times, or a class if the clone is expanded.

. | . | TRBJ1-1 | TRBV18 | TGTGCCAGCTCACCAGGGGTGAACACTGAAGCTTTCTTT | CASSPGVNTEAFF
TRBD2 | once | TRBJ2-7 | TRBV28 | TGTGCCAGCAGTGACACTAGCGGGAGTTCAGTGCAGTACTTC | CASSDTSGSSVQYF
TRBD2 | . | TRBJ2-3 | TRBV2 | TGTGCCAGCGGACTAGCGGGAGTTACAGATACGCAGTATTTT | CASGLAGVTDTQYF
. | . | TRBJ2-5 | TRBV25-1 | TGTGCCAGCAGCGTACTCGAGGGGTGGAGGGAGACCCAGTACTTC | CASSVLEGWRETQYF
. | . | TRBJ2-1 | TRBV6-1 | TGTGCCAGCGGTCTAGGGACCAACTCCTACAATGAGCAGTTCTTC | CASGLGTNSYNEQFF
TRBD1 | . | TRBJ2-5 | TRBV5-1 | TGCGCCAGCAGCCCTGGGGACAGGGGAGAGGAGACCCAGTACTTC | CASSPGDRGEETQYF
TRBD1 | . | TRBJ1-1 | TRBV10-3 | TGTGCCATCAGGCAGGGACAGGGGAGGACTGAAGCTTTCTTT | CAIRQGQGRTEAFF
TRBD2 | once | TRBJ2-7 | TRBV7-9 | TGTGCCAGCGAATTAGCGGGAGTGGTCGAGCAGTACTTC | CASELAGVVEQYF
. | . | TRBJ2-1 | TRBV4-3 | TGCGCCAGCAGCCAAGGTCGCACTAGAAAGGAGACCTACAATGAGCAGTTCTTC | CASSQGRTRKETYNEQFF
TRBD1 | . | TRBJ2-3 | TRBV5-1 | TGCGCCAGCAGCTGGGGACAGGGGACAGATACGCAGTATTTT | CASSWGQGTDTQYF
. | once | TRBJ1-2 | TRBV6-1 | TGTGCCAGCAGTGAAATGAGGCGGGGAAGCTATGGCTACACCTTC | CASSEMRRGSYGYTF
TRBD2 | . | TRBJ2-3 | TRBV7-3 | TGTGCCAGCAGCTTAGAGCGAGCGGGAATCACAGATACGCAGTATTTT | CASSLERAGITDTQYF
TRBD1 | . | TRBJ2-5 | TRBV28 | TGTGCCAGCAGTTTATGGGGACAGGGGAGGGTTACGTCGGACTTC | CASSLWGQGRVTSDF
. | . | TRBJ2-1 | TRBV5-4 | TGTGCCAGCAGCGTATCCCTCTTGAGGATTGGGGAGCAGTTCTTC | CASSVSLLRIGEQFF